This T cell receptor beta chain was documented in a study of blood T cell repertoires in COVID-19. Study context: Spain, Italy and the United States supplied samples that represented acute and convalescent COVID-19. Sample material is recorded as cDNA or gDNA derived from T cells, B-cell-depleted T cells, or PBMCs.

The CDR3 runs to 16 residues. The V gene's germline CDR1 is SGHRS and CDR2 YFSETQ. Trimming left V 2 bases short and J 5 bases short, with 20 bases between. This clone was counted only a few times. In the study's own analysis: How many nucleated cells were present was estimated from reference gene primer amplification. Sequencing used immunoSEQ multiplex PCR; TCRdb keeps in-frame clones, though not all of them. V, J and clone size reflect that table, while D and trimming were determined from the DNA. The sample yields 260,000 or so clones, about four fifths seen once. The chain employs TRBV5-1 and TRBJ2-7, with D possibly TRBD1 on 5 matching bases. The sequence was collected from an older man with acute or convalescent COVID-19. The sample was peripheral blood. The CDR3 here is CASSLIPQVTTHEQYF. CDR3 nucleotides: TGCGCCAGCAGCTTAATCCCACAGGTTACAACCCACGAGCAGTACTTC.